This T cell receptor (beta chain) is from a study of cytomegalovirus exposure and HLA in healthy donors. General study findings and limits: Later analysis demonstrated an association between a missense DCLRE1C variant and TCR beta V- and J-gene trimming. Rare sequences made up most TCRs, while some public TCRs were found in many donors.

Regarding this clone: Antigen unknown.

PCR involved 60 Vbeta and 13 Jbeta primers. Assay: immunoSEQ multiplex PCR; the TCRdb copy retains only in-frame clones and omits some. The data contain some 200,000 clones, 82% of them singletons. This clonotype was sampled from a boy under 10 years old in good health and CMV-seronegative. Sequenced sample: PBMCs.

The CDR3 nucleotides are TGTGCCAGCAGTTGGAGCCAGCATAATTCACCCCTCCACTTT. This gives the protein CASSWSQHNSPLHF. The rearrangement links TRBV2 to TRBJ1-6; D is uncertain. The ends were cut back, 5 bases at V and 5 bases at J, with 10 bases in the middle. This CDR3 has 14 residues. Per germline, CDR1 SNHLY and CDR2 FYNNEI.